This T cell receptor beta chain appears in the sequencing data of a study of T cells expressing NK-cell markers. Across the whole study: Among eight sequenced donors, seven carried HCMV seropositivity while one was seronegative.

Overall study results and limits: It was still unclear whether expanded NKG2C+ T cell clones were HCMV specific.

Production of TCR beta cDNA relied on 5'RACE template switching with UMIs. Each CDR3 protein gets one entry in TCRdb, which reprocessed the 5' RACE reads and gives no DNA. The listing records about 450,000 distinct CDR3 sequences. Details on this clonotype: Its antigen is as yet unknown.

Sequenced sample: blood T cells: a sorted CD56 or NKG2C T cell subset, CD4+ or CD8+ T cells, or bulk PBMC T cells (not recorded which). The TCR comes from a woman between 18 and 75 years old in good health.

The CDR3 region is CASSVRGDSYEQYF. The chain recombines TRBV9 with TRBJ2-7. The CDR3 loop spans 14 amino acids. Looked up from germline, CDR1 is SGDLS and CDR2 is YYNGEE.